This TCR beta chain was sequenced in a study of glioma-infiltrating T cells. CDR3 size: 17 residues. Unmatched junction bases numbered 11, after V lost 1 base and J lost 4 bases. The germline CDR1 and CDR2 sequences are SGHTA and FQGNSA. The study's findings and limits: Shared blood CDR3 signature motifs marked patients with low tissue-blood divergence.

TCR alpha and beta CDR3 regions were amplified from RNA using iRepertoire nested multiplex PCR. From the multiplex PCR reads, TCRdb called clonotypes with MiXCR, one entry per CDR3 protein. The repertoire holds a few hundred thousand distinct CDR3 sequences, with 41% as singletons. Comment on this clonotype: Its specificity is unknown.

Source material: glioma tissue, nonneoplastic brain tissue, or PBMCs (not recorded which). This clonotype was sampled from a human donor with low-grade glioma or glioblastoma, undergoing nonglioma brain surgery, or in good health (not recorded which). The chain carries TRBV7-2 and TRBJ1-2; TRBD1 agrees at 8 bases. CDR3 in amino acids: CASSLVGGQGLGYGYTF. The CDR3 region has the DNA TGTGCCAGCAGCTTAGTAGGAGGACAGGGTCTGGGCTATGGCTACACCTTC.